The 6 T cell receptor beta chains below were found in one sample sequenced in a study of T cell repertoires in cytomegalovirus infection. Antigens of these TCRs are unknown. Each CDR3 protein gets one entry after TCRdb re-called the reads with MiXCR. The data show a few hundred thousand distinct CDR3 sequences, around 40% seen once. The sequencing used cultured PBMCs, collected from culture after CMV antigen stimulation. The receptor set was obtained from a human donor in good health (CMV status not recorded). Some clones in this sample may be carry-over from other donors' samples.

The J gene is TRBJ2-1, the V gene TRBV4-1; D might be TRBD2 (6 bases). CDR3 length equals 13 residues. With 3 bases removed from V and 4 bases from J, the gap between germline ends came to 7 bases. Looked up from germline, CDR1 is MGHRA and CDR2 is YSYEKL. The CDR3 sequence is CASSQGGYNEQFF. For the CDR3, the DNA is TGCGCCAGCAGCCAGGGGGGTTACAATGAGCAGTTCTTC.

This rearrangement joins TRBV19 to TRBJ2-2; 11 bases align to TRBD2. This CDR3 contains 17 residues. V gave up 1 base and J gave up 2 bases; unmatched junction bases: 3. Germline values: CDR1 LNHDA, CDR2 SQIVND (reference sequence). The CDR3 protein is CASSIVGTSGNTGELFF. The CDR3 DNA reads TGTGCCAGTAGTATAGTTGGGACTAGCGGAAACACCGGGGAGCTGTTTTTT.

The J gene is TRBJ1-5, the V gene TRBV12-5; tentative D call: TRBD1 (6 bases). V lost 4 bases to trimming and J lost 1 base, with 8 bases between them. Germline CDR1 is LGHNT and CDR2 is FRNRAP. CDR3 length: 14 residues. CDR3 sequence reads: CASGSGQSNQPQHF. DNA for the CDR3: TGTGCTAGTGGTTCAGGACAGAGCAATCAGCCCCAGCATTTT.

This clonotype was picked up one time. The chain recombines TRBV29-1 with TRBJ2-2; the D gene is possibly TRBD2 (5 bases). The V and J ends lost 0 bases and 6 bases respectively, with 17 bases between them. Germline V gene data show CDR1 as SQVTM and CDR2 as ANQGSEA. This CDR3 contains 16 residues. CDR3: CSVEDFRPGGPGELFF. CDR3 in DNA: TGCAGCGTTGAAGATTTTAGACCCGGAGGACCCGGGGAGCTGTTTTTT.

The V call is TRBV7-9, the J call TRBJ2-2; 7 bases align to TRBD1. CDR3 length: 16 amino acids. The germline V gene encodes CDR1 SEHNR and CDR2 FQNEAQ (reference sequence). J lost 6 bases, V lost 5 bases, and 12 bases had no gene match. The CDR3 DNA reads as TGTGCCAGCAGCCTGCCCCTCAGGGGGTCCCCCGGGGAGCTGTTTTTT. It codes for CASSLPLRGSPGELFF. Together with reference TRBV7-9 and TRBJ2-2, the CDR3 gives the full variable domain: DTGVSQNPRHKITKRGQNVTFRCDPISEHNRLYWYRQTLGQGPEFLTYFQNEAQLEKSRLLSDRFSAERPKGSFSTLEIQRTEQGDSAMYLCASSLPLRGSPGELFFGEGSRLTVL.

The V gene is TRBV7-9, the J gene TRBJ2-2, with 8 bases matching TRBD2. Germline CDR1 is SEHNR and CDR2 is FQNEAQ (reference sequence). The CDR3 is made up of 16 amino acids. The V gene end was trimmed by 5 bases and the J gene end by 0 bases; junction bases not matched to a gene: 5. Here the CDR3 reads CASSPVAGSNTGELFF. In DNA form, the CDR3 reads TGTGCCAGCAGCCCGGTAGCGGGATCGAACACCGGGGAGCTGTTTTTT. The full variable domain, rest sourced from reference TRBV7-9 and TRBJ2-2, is DTGVSQNPRHKITKRGQNVTFRCDPISEHNRLYWYRQTLGQGPEFLTYFQNEAQLEKSRLLSDRFSAERPKGSFSTLEIQRTEQGDSAMYLCASSPVAGSNTGELFFGEGSRLTVL.